This passage covers 2 T cell receptor beta chains from one sample sequenced in a study of read filtering for tumor transcriptome and immune sequencing. The library was built from about 400 ng RNA with molecular barcoded adaptors for alpha/delta and beta/gamma chains. MiXCR, run by TCRdb on the reads, gives a single entry per CDR3 protein. Seen here are about 90,000 distinct CDR3 sequences, 9% to 15% observed once, and the top ten hold just under 15%. What was sequenced was a population of CD138-negative cells sorted from bone marrow. These receptor sequences come from a donor at least 40 years old with multiple myeloma.

The chain is built from TRBV28 and TRBJ2-7, with D unclear. Deletions cut 4 bases from V and 5 bases from J, with 18 bases between. The CDR3 has 15 residues. The germline V gene encodes CDR1 MDHEN and CDR2 SYDVKM. The CDR3 sequence: CASSSRGNKIDEQYF. The CDR3, as DNA: TGTGCCAGCAGTTCAAGAGGCAACAAGATCGACGAGCAGTACTTC. Combining the CDR3 with reference TRBV28 and TRBJ2-7 gives the whole variable domain DVKVTQSSRYLVKRTGEKVFLECVQDMDHENMFWYRQDPGLGLRLIYFSYDVKMKEKGDIPEGYSVSREKKERFSLILESASTNQTSMYLCASSSRGNKIDEQYFGPGTRLTVT.

This clonotype was picked up many times. The chain has TRBV19 and TRBJ2-2; 7 positions agree with TRBD1. Germline CDR1 is LNHDA and CDR2 is SQIVND (reference sequence). This CDR3 contains 15 residues. V dropped 1 base and J dropped 7; count of bases not matched to a gene: 6. CDR3 nucleotides: TGTGCCAGTAGTATAGCCGGGACAGCAAGCGGGGAGCTGTTTTTT. Translating it yields CASSIAGTASGELFF. Looking up the rest from reference TRBV19 and TRBJ2-2 gives the full variable domain: DGGITQSPKYLFRKEGQNVTLSCEQNLNHDAMYWYRQDPGQGLRLIYYSQIVNDFQKGDIAEGYSVSREKKESFPLTVTSAQKNPTAFYLCASSIAGTASGELFFGEGSRLTVL.